These 17 T cell receptor beta chains originate from one sample sequenced in a study of cytomegalovirus exposure and HLA in healthy donors. The PCR made use of 60 Vbeta and 13 Jbeta primers. The method was immunoSEQ multiplex PCR; TCRdb's version includes in-frame clones alone and lacks a portion of them. Here the sample spans under 200,000 clones, around three quarters being singletons. Material: PBMCs. These receptors originate from a woman in her thirties or forties in good health and CMV-seronegative.

The rearrangement joins TRBV5-6 to TRBJ2-3; D possibly corresponds to TRBD1 (7 bases). The CDR3 has 16 residues. Germline loops: CDR1 SGHDT, CDR2 YYEEEE. V was clipped by 4 bases and J by 6 bases, with 21 bases between them. The CDR3 nucleotides are TGTGCCAGCAGCCAGGGGGGCTCAGGGGGTCAGGATACGCAGTATTTT. Amino acids: CASSQGGSGGQDTQYF.

The V call is TRBV19, the J call TRBJ2-7, with 7 bases identical to TRBD1. Germline V gene lookup returns CDR1 LNHDA and CDR2 SQIVND (reference sequence). This CDR3 has 14 residues. V dropped 7 bases and J dropped 2; count of bases not matched to a gene: 8. The CDR3 loop reads CASNRGRGTYEQYF. CDR3 sequence (DNA): TGTGCCAGTAATAGGGGCAGGGGGACCTACGAGCAGTACTTC.

V gene TRBV2 combines with J gene TRBJ2-1; the D gene is possibly TRBD2 (7 bases). This CDR3 has 18 residues. CDR1 is SNHLY, CDR2 FYNNEI, per germline. The V end lost 0 bases, the J end lost 2 bases, and 17 bases lay between the germline ends. CDR3 nucleotide sequence: TGTGCCAGCAGTGAAGCGGGTGGGAGGGGGGTGGCCTACAATGAGCAGTTCTTC. Encoded protein: CASSEAGGRGVAYNEQFF.

The chain links TRBV4-1 to TRBJ1-1; tentatively, D is TRBD1 (6 bases). The CDR3 extends over 16 amino acids. Germline V gene sequence: CDR1 MGHRA, CDR2 YSYEKL. Trimming shortened V by 1 base and J by 1 base, and 13 bases separated the two germline ends. The CDR3 DNA follows: TGCGCCAGCAGCCAAGGGTGGGGGGGGCGGAACACTGAAGCTTTCTTT. Translating it yields CASSQGWGGRNTEAFF.

The chain joins TRBV6-4 to TRBJ1-5, with D possibly being TRBD1 (5 bases). Trimming removed 8 bases at V and 0 bases at J, with 14 bases between. CDR3 length: 15 residues. Germline CDR1 MRHNA, CDR2 SNTAGT. As DNA, the CDR3 is TGTGCCAGCGGAAAACAGGAAGCTAGCAATCAGCCCCAGCATTTT. Amino acids: CASGKQEASNQPQHF.

The genes are TRBV4-1 and TRBJ2-1; D ambiguous. V lost 0 bases and J 7 bases, leaving 10 bases between the germline ends. Germline assignment: CDR1 MGHRA and CDR2 YSYEKL. CDR3 length equals 14 residues. This CDR3 is CASSQEPNRNEQFF. In DNA, the CDR3 is TGCGCCAGCAGCCAAGAACCCAATCGGAATGAGCAGTTCTTC.

The chain uses TRBV5-1 and TRBJ2-5; weak D call: TRBD2 (5 bases). CDR1 and CDR2 from the germline V gene are SGHRS and YFSETQ. This CDR3 is built from 14 residues. V was trimmed by 0 bases and J by 4 bases, leaving 10 bases between them. In DNA form, the CDR3 reads TGCGCCAGCAGCTTGGAGAGGAGGACAGAGACCCAGTACTTC. Encoded protein: CASSLERRTETQYF.

This clone was seen a few times. The chain is built from TRBV5-1 and TRBJ1-1, with 7 bases lining up with TRBD1. There are 14 residues in the CDR3. CDR1 SGHRS and CDR2 YFSETQ come from the germline V gene. V was pared by 4 bases and J by 3 bases, with 6 bases of the junction left unmatched. The CDR3 here is CASSLHTGDTEAFF. CDR3 DNA sequence: TGCGCCAGCAGCCTTCATACAGGGGACACTGAAGCTTTCTTT.

J is TRBJ2-5 and V is TRBV21-1; whether TRBD2, the table's D call, matches the DNA was not checked. TRBV21-1 is annotated as a pseudogene. The CDR3 runs to 15 residues. The chain's CDR3 is CASSNTRGLGETQYF. The CDR3 DNA reads TGTGCCAGCAGCAATACGCGGGGGCTGGGAGAGACCCAGTACTTC.

This rearrangement joins TRBV5-8 to TRBJ2-3, with 8 bases matching TRBD2. Germline trimming cut 3 bases from V and 5 bases from J; bases unmatched to any gene: 8. The germline V gene encodes CDR1 SGHTS and CDR2 YDEGEE. The CDR3 has 15 residues. The chain's CDR3 is CASSSHGGAEDTQYF. CDR3 nucleotides: TGTGCCAGCAGCTCCCACGGGGGGGCCGAAGATACGCAGTATTTT. Full variable domain (missing parts from reference TRBV5-8 and TRBJ2-3): EAGVTQSPTHLIKTRGQQATLRCSPISGHTSVYWYQQALGLGLQFLLWYDEGEERNRGNFPPRFSGRQFPNYSSELNVNALELEDSALYLCASSSHGGAEDTQYFGPGTRLTVL.

This chain links TRBV5-1 with TRBJ2-4; D is uncertain. The CDR3 length is 16 residues. Deletions cut 1 base from V and 0 bases from J, with 11 bases between. Germline V gene sequence: CDR1 SGHRS, CDR2 YFSETQ. For the CDR3, the DNA is TGCGCCAGCAGCTTGCGCGAGACTTTAGCCAAAAACATTCAGTACTTC. Its protein is CASSLRETLAKNIQYF.

This clone was counted a few times. The CDR3 sequence: CASSLWAPGLANTGELFF. CDR3 sequence (DNA): TGTGCCAGCAGTCTTTGGGCACCGGGACTAGCGAACACCGGGGAGCTGTTTTTT. The chain carries TRBV28 and TRBJ2-2; TRBD2 matches at 8 bases. V gave up 5 bases and J gave up 0 bases; unmatched junction bases: 11. Germline V CDR1 and CDR2: MDHEN, SYDVKM. The CDR3 spans 18 residues.

The J gene is TRBJ1-2, the V gene TRBV25-1; possibly TRBD1 for D (5 bases). The ends were cut back, 5 bases at V and 4 bases at J, with 14 bases in the middle. This CDR3 has 14 residues. CDR1 and CDR2 (germline): MGHDK, SYGVNS. The CDR3 protein is CASSPPGGGYGYTF. The CDR3, as DNA: TGTGCCAGCAGTCCCCCCGGGGGGGGCTATGGCTACACCTTC.

This chain connects TRBV5-4 to TRBJ2-7; the match to TRBD2 covers 11 bases. CDR3 length equals 14 residues. The junction had 4 bases not matched to a gene; V was cut back by 3 bases and J by 5 bases. Germline V gives CDR1 SGHNT, CDR2 YYREEE (reference sequence). The CDR3 loop is CASSSPSGGHEQYF. CDR3 sequence (DNA): TGTGCCAGCAGCTCGCCTAGCGGGGGGCACGAGCAGTACTTC.

The chain recombines TRBV5-1 with TRBJ2-1, with 7 bases matching TRBD1. Germline CDR1 SGHRS, CDR2 YFSETQ. This CDR3 comprises 13 residues. Germline trimming cut 2 bases from V and 8 bases from J; bases unmatched to any gene: 4. Here the CDR3 reads CASSLRQGDEQFF. The CDR3 DNA reads TGCGCCAGCAGCTTACGTCAGGGGGATGAGCAGTTCTTC.

The rearrangement uses TRBV7-9 and TRBJ2-7; 7 bases align to TRBD1. Trimming at V came to 4 bases and at J to 1 base, leaving 10 bases not matched to a gene. This CDR3 spans 16 amino acids. CDR1 SEHNR and CDR2 FQNEAQ come from the germline V gene (reference sequence). CDR3 nucleotide sequence: TGTGCCAGCAGCTCGCCGAGACAGGGTGGGTCCTACGAGCAGTACTTC. Translating it yields CASSSPRQGGSYEQYF.

The chain couples TRBV12-5 to TRBJ2-7; possible D gene TRBD2, 6 bases. Germline V gene sequence: CDR1 LGHNT, CDR2 FRNRAP. The CDR3 is 15 amino acids. The V end was cut by 5 bases, the J end by 3 bases, with 17 bases between. The CDR3 is CASGPPGLLNYEQYF. The CDR3 DNA reads as TGTGCTAGTGGTCCACCAGGACTACTCAACTACGAGCAGTACTTC.